The 16 T cell receptor beta chains below all came from one sample that was sequenced in a study of Ad26.COV2.S vaccination and SARS-CoV-2 variants. Regarding treatment: over 15 received Ad26.COV2.S at low or high dose, single or two shots; about 5 received placebo; per-sample allocation not given. Vaccine and placebo recipients were sampled on day 63 after the first injection. Sequencing was performed with immunoSEQ multiplex PCR; in TCRdb, only in-frame clones are kept and a portion is missing. The table records over 400,000 clones, 80% to 95% of them present only once. This specimen consisted of peripheral blood, obtained in a trial of Ad26.COV2.S vaccine versus placebo. These receptors came from a person aged 18-65 years who received the Ad26.COV2.S COVID-19 vaccine or a placebo.

The chain is built from TRBV7-9 and TRBJ2-1; 16 bases are a match to TRBD2. V was clipped by 6 bases and J by 0 bases; unmatched bases: 5. The length of the CDR3 is 18 residues. CDR1 is SEHNR, CDR2 FQNEAQ, per germline (reference sequence). DNA for the CDR3: TGTGCCAGCAGACCGGGACTAGCGGGAGGGAGCTCCTACAATGAGCAGTTCTTC. It encodes CASRPGLAGGSSYNEQFF.

V gene TRBV7-2 combines with J gene TRBJ2-7, with D unclear. The CDR3 runs to 14 residues. Trimming removed 5 bases at V and 4 bases at J, with 15 bases between. Germline CDR1 is SGHTA and CDR2 is FQGNSA. DNA of the CDR3: TGTGCCAGCAGCCCTACAGCCACCCTTTACGAGCAGTACTTC. It yields the protein CASSPTATLYEQYF.

This clone showed up just a few times. The J gene is TRBJ2-6, the V gene TRBV6-2 or TRBV6-3; D might be TRBD2 (5 bases). CDR1 and CDR2 (germline): MNHEY, SVGEGT. The V end lost 2 bases, the J end lost 2 bases, and 7 bases lay between the germline ends. This CDR3 is built from 15 residues. The chain's CDR3 is CASSYVGAGANVLTF. The CDR3 coding sequence is TGTGCCAGCAGTTACGTCGGGGCTGGGGCCAACGTCCTGACTTTC.

V and J are TRBV2 and TRBJ2-1; 13 bases map to TRBD2. CDR3 size: 13 residues. V trimming: 4 bases; J trimming: 10 bases; junction bases outside the gene matches: 1. Germline V gene lookup returns CDR1 SNHLY and CDR2 FYNNEI. The CDR3 DNA sequence: TGTGCCAGCAGTGGACTAGCGGGAGGCGAGCAGTTCTTC. It yields the protein CASSGLAGGEQFF.

The rearrangement links TRBV7-2 to TRBJ2-7; 10 nucleotides align to TRBD2. The CDR3 is 16 residues long. J gave up 3 bases and V 5 bases, and 10 bases lay outside the gene matches. Germline values: CDR1 SGHTA, CDR2 FQGNSA. CDR3 sequence reads: CASSPTSSGSDYEQYF. The CDR3 nucleotides are TGTGCCAGCAGCCCCACGTCTAGCGGGAGTGACTACGAGCAGTACTTC.

V usage is TRBV28 and J usage is TRBJ2-3; TRBD1 aligns across 9 bases. Germline V gives CDR1 MDHEN, CDR2 SYDVKM. The CDR3 sequence is 15 residues long. After removal of 4 bases from V and 2 bases from J, the junction contained 4 bases not matched to a gene. The chain's CDR3 is CASSSGQGHTDTQYF. For the CDR3, the DNA is TGTGCCAGCAGTTCGGGACAGGGCCACACAGATACGCAGTATTTT.

V gene TRBV6-1 combines with J gene TRBJ2-6; D possibly uses TRBD1 or TRBD2 (6 bases each). This CDR3 spans 18 amino acids. Trimming stripped 3 bases from V and 0 bases from J, with 15 bases between. Germline-derived CDR1 and CDR2 are MNHNS and SASEGT. The CDR3 region has the DNA TGTGCCAGCAGTGATCCGGACGGGGGCGGCTCTGGGGCCAACGTCCTGACTTTC. It codes for CASSDPDGGGSGANVLTF.

V gene TRBV5-1 combines with J gene TRBJ1-3, with no clear D. Germline loops: CDR1 SGHRS, CDR2 YFSETQ. The CDR3 extends over 14 amino acids. V was clipped by 3 bases and J by 2 bases, with 9 bases between them. The CDR3 DNA reads TGCGCCAGCAGCTCAGATGGCACTGGAAACACCATATATTTT. Translated: CASSSDGTGNTIYF. Together with reference TRBV5-1 and TRBJ1-3, the CDR3 gives the full variable domain: KAGVTQTPRYLIKTRGQQVTLSCSPISGHRSVSWYQQTPGQGLQFLFEYFSETQRNKGNFPGRFSGRQFSNSRSEMNVSTLELGDSALYLCASSSDGTGNTIYFGEGSWLTVV.

The V call is TRBV7-2, the J call TRBJ2-5; tentatively, D is TRBD2 (5 bases). Trimming shortened V by 1 base and J by 0 bases, and 6 bases separated the two germline ends. The CDR3 runs to 14 residues. The germline CDR1 and CDR2 sequences are SGHTA and FQGNSA. CDR3 protein: CASSLGEYQETQYF. For the CDR3, the DNA is TGTGCCAGCAGCTTAGGGGAGTACCAAGAGACCCAGTACTTC.

The count of this clone is one. The V gene is TRBV6-2 or TRBV6-3, the J gene TRBJ2-2, with TRBD2 as a possible D gene (5 bases). This CDR3 region has 15 residues. Germline V gives CDR1 MNHEY, CDR2 SVGEGT. V was trimmed by 5 bases and J by 3 bases, leaving 13 bases between them. CDR3 nucleotides: TGTGCCAGCAGTCAAGGGTGGGAGTACACCGGGGAGCTGTTTTTT. Protein: CASSQGWEYTGELFF.

This chain links TRBV18 with TRBJ2-5; D is undetermined. This CDR3 has 14 amino acids. CDR1 KGHSH and CDR2 LQKENI come from the germline V gene. The V end was cut by 0 bases, the J end by 5 bases, with 10 bases between. For the CDR3, the DNA is TGTGCCAGCTCACCACCTTCTGAGAGGGAGACCCAGTACTTC. Translated: CASSPPSERETQYF.

The chain recombines TRBV13 with TRBJ2-7, with 7 bases aligning to TRBD1. Germline trimming cut 5 bases from V and 1 base from J; bases unmatched to any gene: 5. The CDR3 is 14 amino acids. Germline V gene data show CDR1 as PRHDT and CDR2 as FYEKMQ (reference sequence). The CDR3, as DNA: TGTGCCAGCAGCCCGGGACAGCAGTCCTACGAGCAGTACTTC. This gives the protein CASSPGQQSYEQYF.

V usage is TRBV10-3 and J usage is TRBJ2-2; a weak D match, TRBD2 (6 bases). This CDR3 region has 18 residues. Germline V gene lookup returns CDR1 ENHRY and CDR2 SYGVKD. V was trimmed by 3 bases and J by 5 bases, leaving 22 bases between them. The CDR3 sequence: CAISEPEDGTWWTGELFF. Written as DNA, the CDR3 is TGTGCCATCAGTGAACCGGAGGACGGGACTTGGTGGACCGGGGAGCTGTTTTTT.

The V and J genes are TRBV28 and TRBJ1-1; D not resolved. The CDR3 contains 11 residues. The germline V gene has CDR1 MDHEN and CDR2 SYDVKM. V lost 7 bases to trimming and J lost 5 bases, with 8 bases between them. CDR3 sequence (DNA): TGTGCCAGCAAGTCGGGAACTGAAGCTTTCTTT. Translation gives CASKSGTEAFF.

The chain couples TRBV28 to TRBJ2-7; D is possibly TRBD1 (6 bases). This CDR3 spans 15 amino acids. V lost 3 bases to trimming and J lost 2 bases, with 14 bases between them. Per germline, CDR1 MDHEN and CDR2 SYDVKM. In DNA form, the CDR3 reads TGTGCCAGCAGTTTGCGGCAGGGGATTCCCTACGAGCAGTACTTC. Translated, it gives CASSLRQGIPYEQYF.

The chain couples TRBV5-1 to TRBJ2-2; D is uncertain. This CDR3 has 12 residues. Germline CDR1 SGHRS, CDR2 YFSETQ. V shed 4 bases and J shed 4 bases, with 5 bases lying between them. The CDR3 here is CASSASTGELFF. The CDR3 DNA is TGCGCCAGCAGCGCTAGCACCGGGGAGCTGTTTTTT.